The clone carrying this TCR beta chain occurred a few times. TCRdb used MiXCR to reprocess the RT-PCR reads, holding one entry per CDR3 protein. The table records about 540,000 distinct CDR3 sequences, around 21% of them present only once. This sample is part of a study of response to subunit inactivated influenza vaccine. V dropped 4 bases and J dropped 4; count of bases not matched to a gene: 5. The CDR3 is 16 residues long. Germline-derived CDR1 and CDR2 are KGHDR and SFDVKD. The same specimen was also included in a second study, on T cells expressing NK-cell markers. That paper adds: Scientists made TCR beta cDNA using 5'RACE template switching with UMIs. Among CD8+ T cells from over 5 donors, dominant NKG2C+ clonotypes accounted for about 1.0-7.0%.

The specimen comprised CD4+ T cells sorted from PBMCs, sampled 11 to 12 days after vaccination. The chain uses TRBV24-1 and TRBJ2-5; 13 nucleotides line up with TRBD2. This clonotype was obtained from a man over 45 who received an inactivated influenza vaccine. The CDR3 DNA is TGTGCCACCAGTGACCGTCGGACTAGCGGGGGAGAGACCCAGTACTTC. This translates into CATSDRRTSGGETQYF.